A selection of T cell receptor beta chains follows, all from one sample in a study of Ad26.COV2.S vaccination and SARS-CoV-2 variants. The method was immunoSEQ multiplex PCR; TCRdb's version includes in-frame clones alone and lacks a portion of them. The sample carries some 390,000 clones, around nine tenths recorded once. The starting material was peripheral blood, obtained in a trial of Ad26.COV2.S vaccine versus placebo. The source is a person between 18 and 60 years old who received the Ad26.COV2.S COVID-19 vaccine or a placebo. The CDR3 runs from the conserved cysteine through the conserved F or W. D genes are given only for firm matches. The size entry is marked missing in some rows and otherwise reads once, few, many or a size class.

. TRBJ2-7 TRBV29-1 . CSVESGIPGYGSYEQYF TGCAGCGTTGAATCTGGAATCCCAGGGTACGGCTCCTACGAGCAGTACTTC
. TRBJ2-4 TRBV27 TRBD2 CASSFREGGIQYF TGTGCCAGCAGTTTCAGGGAGGGAGGCATTCAGTACTTC
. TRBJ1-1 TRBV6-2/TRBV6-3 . CASSSGGTGKLEAFF TGTGCCAGCAGTTCCGGTGGGACCGGGAAACTAGAAGCTTTCTTT
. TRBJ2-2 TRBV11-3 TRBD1 CASSPGQGSNTGELFF TGTGCCAGCAGCCCCGGACAGGGCTCGAACACCGGGGAGCTGTTTTTT
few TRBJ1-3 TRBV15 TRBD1 CATSSPGTAIGNTIYF TGTGCCACCAGCAGTCCCGGGACAGCCATAGGAAACACCATATATTTT
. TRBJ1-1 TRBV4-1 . CASNLAVGGMPFF TGCGCCAGCAACCTAGCGGTGGGGGGCATGCCTTTCTTT
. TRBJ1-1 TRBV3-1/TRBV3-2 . CASSPTGLNTEAFF TGTGCCAGCAGCCCCACAGGGTTGAACACTGAAGCTTTCTTT
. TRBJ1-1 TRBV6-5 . CASSLLARVEAFF TGTGCCAGCAGCCTGCTGGCTAGGGTTGAAGCTTTCTTT
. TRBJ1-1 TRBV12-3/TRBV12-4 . CASSVQGNTEAFF TGTGCCAGCAGCGTTCAGGGGAACACTGAAGCTTTCTTT
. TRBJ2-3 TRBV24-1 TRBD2 CATSSSGGRPSGDTQYF TGTGCCACCAGTTCCAGCGGGGGACGCCCCTCCGGGGATACGCAGTATTTT
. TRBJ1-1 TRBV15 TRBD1 CATSRDRVSGTEAFF TGTGCCACCAGCAGGGACAGGGTGTCGGGGACTGAAGCTTTCTTT
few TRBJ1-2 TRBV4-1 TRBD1 CASSHQTGTLGYTF TGCGCCAGCAGCCACCAGACAGGGACATTGGGCTACACCTTC
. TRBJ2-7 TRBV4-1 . CASSHPPDGSYEQYF TGCGCCAGCAGCCACCCTCCGGACGGATCCTACGAGCAGTACTTC
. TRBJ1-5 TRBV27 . CASSFSRGSNQPQHF TGTGCCAGCAGTTTCTCCAGGGGTAGCAATCAGCCCCAGCATTTT
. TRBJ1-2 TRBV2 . CASSRQAYGYTF TGTGCCAGCAGCCGACAGGCCTATGGCTACACCTTC
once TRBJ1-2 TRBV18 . CASSNNRESEGYTF TGTGCCAGCTCTAACAACAGGGAGTCGGAAGGCTACACCTTC
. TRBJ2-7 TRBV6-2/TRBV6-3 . CASSYSILGVIFYEQYF TGTGCCAGCAGTTACTCGATTTTAGGGGTAATTTTCTACGAGCAGTACTTC
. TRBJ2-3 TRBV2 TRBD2 CASRAPSDIASGVTDTQYF TGTGCCAGCAGAGCCCCGTCTGATATCGCTAGCGGGGTCACAGATACGCAGTATTTT
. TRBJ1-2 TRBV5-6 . CASSLERYGYTF TGTGCCAGCAGCTTGGAACGGTATGGCTACACCTTC
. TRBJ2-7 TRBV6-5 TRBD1 CATTGAPQNEQYF TGTGCCACTACAGGGGCCCCCCAGAACGAGCAGTACTTC
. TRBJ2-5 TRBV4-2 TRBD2 CASSQLIAGGQETQYF TGTGCCAGCAGCCAGCTAATAGCGGGGGGGCAAGAGACCCAGTACTTC
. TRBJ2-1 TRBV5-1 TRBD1 CASGTGFSYNEQFF TGCGCCAGCGGGACAGGGTTCTCCTACAATGAGCAGTTCTTC
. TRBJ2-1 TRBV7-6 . CASSLRPYNEQFF TGTGCCAGCAGCTTGAGGCCTTACAATGAGCAGTTCTTC
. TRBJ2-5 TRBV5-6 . CASSWAGMLASQETQYF TGTGCCAGCAGCTGGGCAGGGATGTTGGCGAGCCAAGAGACCCAGTACTTC
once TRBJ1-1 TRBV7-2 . CASSQIGQTSGTEAFF TGTGCCAGCAGCCAAATTGGGCAGACAAGCGGCACTGAAGCTTTCTTT
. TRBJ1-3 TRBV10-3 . CAISGEVSGNTIYF TGTGCCATCAGTGGGGAAGTCTCTGGAAACACCATATATTTT
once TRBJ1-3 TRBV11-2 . CASSSLLKSSGNTIYF TGTGCCAGCAGCTCCCTTCTCAAGAGCTCTGGAAACACCATATATTTT
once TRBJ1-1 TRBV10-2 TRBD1 CASSGQGGTEAFF TGCGCCAGCAGCGGACAGGGGGGGACTGAAGCTTTCTTT
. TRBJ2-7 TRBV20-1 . CSASVQVANEQYF TGCAGTGCTAGTGTCCAGGTAGCGAACGAGCAGTACTTC
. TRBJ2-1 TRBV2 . CASSDTSYNEQFF TGTGCCAGCAGTGATACCTCCTACAATGAGCAGTTCTTC
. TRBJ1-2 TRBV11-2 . CASSLAGRYGYTF TGTGCCAGCAGCTTAGCGGGTCGGTATGGCTACACCTTC
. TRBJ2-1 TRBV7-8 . CASSLGRGTINEQFF TGTGCCAGCAGCTTAGGTCGCGGGACCATCAATGAGCAGTTCTTC
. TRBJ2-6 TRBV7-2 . CASSPYVPSGANVLTF TGTGCCAGCAGCCCATATGTCCCCTCTGGGGCCAACGTCCTGACTTTC
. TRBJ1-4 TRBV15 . CATSRDRVGTQEKLFF TGTGCCACCAGCAGAGATCGTGTAGGGACACAGGAAAAACTGTTTTTT
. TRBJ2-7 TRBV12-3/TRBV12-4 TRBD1 CASSSTGTDEQYF TGTGCCAGCAGCTCGACCGGGACAGACGAGCAGTACTTC
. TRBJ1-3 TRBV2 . CASRSSGNTIYF TGTGCCAGCCGGAGCTCTGGAAACACCATATATTTT
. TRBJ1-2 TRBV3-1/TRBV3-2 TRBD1 CASSPTGAGSYGYTF TGTGCCAGCAGCCCGACAGGGGCGGGTAGCTATGGCTACACCTTC
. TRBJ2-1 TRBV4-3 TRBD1 CASSQGGTEDNEQFF TGCGCCAGCAGCCAAGGGGGGACAGAAGACAATGAGCAGTTCTTC
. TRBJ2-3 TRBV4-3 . CASSGGKERGADTQYF TGCGCCAGCAGCGGAGGAAAGGAGAGGGGGGCAGATACGCAGTATTTT
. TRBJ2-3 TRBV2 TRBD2 CASQAGFSTDTQYF TGTGCCAGTCAAGCGGGGTTTAGCACAGATACGCAGTATTTT
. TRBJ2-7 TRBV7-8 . CASSPNRYSYEQYF TGTGCCAGCAGCCCGAACAGGTACTCCTACGAGCAGTACTTC
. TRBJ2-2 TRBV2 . CASLLGWNGELFF TGTGCCAGCCTGTTGGGATGGAACGGGGAGCTGTTTTTT
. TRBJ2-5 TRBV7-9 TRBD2 CASSPHPRQGGPQYF TGTGCCAGCAGCCCACATCCCCGGCAGGGAGGGCCCCAGTACTTC
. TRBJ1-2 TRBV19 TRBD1 CASSYRDRAYGYTF TGTGCCAGTAGTTACCGGGACAGGGCCTATGGCTACACCTTC
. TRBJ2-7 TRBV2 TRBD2 CASRPGLATYEQYF TGTGCCAGCAGGCCGGGACTAGCAACCTACGAGCAGTACTTC
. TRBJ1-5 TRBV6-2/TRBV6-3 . CASSYRTLSNQPQHF TGTGCCAGCAGTTATCGGACACTTAGCAATCAGCCCCAGCATTTT
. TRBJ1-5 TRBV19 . CASSMTERPWQPQHF TGTGCCAGTAGTATGACGGAAAGGCCCTGGCAGCCCCAGCATTTT
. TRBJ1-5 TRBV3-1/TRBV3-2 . CASSSRNQPQHF TGTGCCAGCAGCTCGCGAAATCAGCCCCAGCATTTT
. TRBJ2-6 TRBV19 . CASSNLQGTGANVLTF TGTGCCAGTAGCAACTTGCAGGGGACTGGGGCCAACGTCCTGACTTTC
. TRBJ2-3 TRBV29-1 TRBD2 CSVEGLAGITLSTDTQYF TGCAGCGTTGAAGGGCTAGCGGGTATAACCCTATCCACAGATACGCAGTATTTT
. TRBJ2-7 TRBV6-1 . CASSEPLFRVLSYEQYF TGTGCCAGCAGTGAACCCCTTTTCAGGGTATTGTCCTACGAGCAGTACTTC
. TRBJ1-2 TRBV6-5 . CASIPGGGATGYTF TGTGCCAGCATCCCCGGCGGGGGCGCCACTGGCTACACCTTC
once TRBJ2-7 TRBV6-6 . CASSYSNRPTYEQYF TGTGCCAGCAGTTACTCCAACAGGCCCACCTACGAGCAGTACTTC
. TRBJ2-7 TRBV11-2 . CASSLVSYEQYF TGTGCCAGCAGCTTAGTTTCTTACGAGCAGTACTTC
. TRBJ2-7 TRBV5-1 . CASSLGRGEQYF TGCGCCAGCAGCTTGGGCAGGGGCGAGCAGTACTTC
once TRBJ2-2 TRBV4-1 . CASSRPTGSRDTGELFF TGCGCCAGCAGCCGACCAACAGGGTCTAGGGACACCGGGGAGCTGTTTTTT
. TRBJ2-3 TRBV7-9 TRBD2 CASTKMGGSKDTQYF TGTGCCAGCACCAAAATGGGGGGGTCCAAGGATACGCAGTATTTT
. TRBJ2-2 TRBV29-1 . CSVSKGMGEGGELFF TGCAGCGTTTCGAAGGGAATGGGGGAAGGCGGGGAGCTGTTTTTT